The sequence of this TCR beta chain was determined in a study of blood T cell repertoires in COVID-19 (dated by TCRdb to 2020 to 2022). Background on the whole study: Collaborator samples came from the United States, Italy and Spain and covered acute and convalescent phases of COVID-19. The material from the prospective study consisted of cDNA or gDNA derived from T cells, B-cell-depleted T cells, or PBMCs. The dataset comprised deeply sampled blood TCRbeta repertoires from subjects exposed to, actively infected with, or recovered from COVID-19. The repertoires were made available in a free public database intended to serve as a resource for research on the immune response to SARS-CoV-2. The samples were drawn from the first 160 participants of the ongoing ImmuneRACE study and from 1,254 subjects provided by 6 global collaborators. Sample metadata almost always included a de-identified subject ID, COVID-19 status, age in years and sex. Where available, HLA class I and class II types were obtained from metadata supplied by the sample provider rather than from assay-based typing. The full study reports these points: How much clinical and demographic metadata was included differed by source and by participant, and the metadata was provided uncurated.

TCRbeta CDR3 regions were amplified from genomic DNA by means of the immunoSEQ Assay, a bias-controlled multiplex PCR. The paper's processing steps were these. The number of nucleated cells in each sample was estimated from the amplification of reference gene primers within the assay. To quantify the absolute abundance of each unique TCRbeta CDR3 rearrangement, sequence reads were collapsed and filtered. For each sample, productive Simpson clonality was calculated as the square root of Simpson's diversity index over productive rearrangements. In TCRdb, the immuneACCESS table is reduced to in-frame sequences with V and J assigned. These tables do not hold every clone; where another copy was compared, an unresolved V gene accounts for under half, and the others remain unexplained. D and trimming come from the DNA, and the V and J calls and clone size come from that table. This sample has approximately 360,000 clones in its table, and 80% to 85% of those were observed once. The ten largest clones represent about 5% of the sample.

Taken from cysteine to phenylalanine, the CDR3 has 11 residues. Only the CDR3 portion is preserved as DNA: 33 bases, with reading frame beginning at the first base. V was cut back by 8 bases and J by 2 bases, leaving a gap of 6 bases between them. For CDR1 and CDR2, the germline V gene lists SNHLY and FYNNEI. Note on this clone: Its antigen specificity is not known. Nothing much larger sits one base from this clone, and base qualities are not available.

Enrolling through a virtual design, the prospective study's participants ranged in age from about 18 to 100 years and lived across roughly 23 United States geographic areas. To assign participants to cohorts, the prospective study relied on clinical history that participants themselves reported in a screening survey and a study questionnaire. For ImmuneRACE Cohort 3, a participant was defined as recovered based on two consecutive negative NP/OP PCR tests, clearance by a healthcare professional, or resolution of symptoms. In the prospective study, mobile phlebotomists collected whole blood, serum and a nasopharyngeal or oropharyngeal swab from each participant. Additional blood draws and questionnaires over a 2-month period could optionally be provided by prospective study participants. Blood samples from the prospective study were shipped frozen or at room temperature prior to DNA extraction.

The origin of this receptor is a woman between 50 and 59 years old who had recovered from COVID-19. The specimen was PBMCs or T cells enriched from blood (not recorded which). The sequence links TRBV2 to TRBJ1-2; the D segment could be TRBD1, given 5 matching bases. The DNA reads as follows: TGTGCCAGCGGGGCAAACTATGGCTACACCTTC. It translates as CASGANYGYTF. Outside the CDR3, residues come from the reference TRBV2 and TRBJ1-2 proteins, so the full variable domain is: EPEVTQTPSHQVTQMGQEVILRCVPISNHLYFYWYRQILGQKVEFLVSFYNNEISEKSEIFDDQFSVERPDGSNFTLKIRSTKLEDSAMYFCASGANYGYTFGSGTRLTVV.